This T cell receptor (beta chain) was sequenced during a study of shared T cell receptors in the human thymus. The CDR3 runs to 15 residues. CDR1 is SGHTA and CDR2 is FQGNSA in the germline V gene. With 4 bases removed from V and 0 bases from J, the gap between germline ends came to 10 bases. Clones were read by immunoSEQ multiplex PCR, and TCRdb kept only the in-frame ones, dropping some. Of 500,000 to 850,000 clones listed, 87% are singletons. The same sample was also used in a study of human thymus T cells. That source notes: Donation was from healthy Finnish infants who were having corrective surgery that addressed congenital heart defects. Thymus specimens were resections from corrective heart surgery. In unrelated individuals, thymic repertoires overlapped highly, according to related research.

The J gene is TRBJ2-1, the V gene TRBV7-2; a weak D match, TRBD2 (5 bases). The material sequenced was thymocytes. The receptor's source is a boy less than two years old with a congenital heart defect. DNA of the CDR3: TGTGCCAGCAGCTCCCATGGAGGCTCCTACAATGAGCAGTTCTTC. Protein: CASSSHGGSYNEQFF.